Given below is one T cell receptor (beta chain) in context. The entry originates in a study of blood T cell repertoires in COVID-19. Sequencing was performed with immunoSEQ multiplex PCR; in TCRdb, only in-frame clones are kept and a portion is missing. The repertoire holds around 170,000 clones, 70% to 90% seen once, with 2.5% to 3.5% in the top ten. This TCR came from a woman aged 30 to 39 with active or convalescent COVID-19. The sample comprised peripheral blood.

The CDR3 DNA sequence: TGTGCCAGCACCAGGACTAGCGGGATCAGTGAGCAGTTCTTC. Translating it yields CASTRTSGISEQFF. The gene calls are TRBV6-4 and TRBJ2-1; 12 positions agree with TRBD2. V lost 7 bases, J lost 9 bases, and 7 bases stayed unmatched. CDR1 MRHNA and CDR2 SNTAGT come from the germline V gene. The CDR3 loop spans 14 amino acids.